This T cell receptor (beta chain) was observed in a study of cytotoxic CD8 clonotypes in ibrutinib-treated CLL listed by TCRdb under 2021. Looking at the study overall: The cohort had ten to twelve relapsed/refractory and around 15 treatment-naive patients; 17 were IGHV unmutated. Samples at response were collected after a median of approximately twelve months of treatment, with a range of about 6 to 40 months. Samples averaged roughly 260,000 productive templates and around 91,000 productive rearrangements. Responses were partial in some 24 patients and complete in 2; after median about 5.5 years follow-up, around 15 stayed in remission and some twelve progressed. Longitudinal samples were obtainable from about 30% of the roughly 90 participants in the trial. Cryopreserved peripheral blood mononuclear cells were obtained before treatment, at response, and at either sustained remission or disease progression. Patients were still on ibrutinib when every remission and progressive disease sample was collected. The paper's findings and limits, for the study overall: Public clonotypes were rare and either shrank or stayed stable during treatment, and the rise in clonality at ibrutinib response reflected expansion of private clonotypes. An increase in clonality was observed at ibrutinib response, with clonality remaining stable during sustained remission and falling back toward baseline at progression. Baseline clonality exceeded that of age-matched healthy donors and correlated strongly with circulating CD8+ T-cell counts. Sampling times were not matched between patients in sustained remission and patients whose disease was progressing, and lymph node repertoires were not examined.

Details on this clone: Its binding antigen is unknown. There are no base qualities to consult, and no much larger clone falls within one base.

The time point label corresponds to: progressive disease on ibrutinib. For TCR beta library preparation, about 2 micrograms of genomic DNA were extracted from the cryopreserved PBMCs. Longitudinal blood samples from CLL patients receiving ibrutinib monotherapy were subjected to high-throughput TCR beta sequencing. The patients were enrolled in a single-center, open-label phase 2 trial of ibrutinib monotherapy. A distance of 11 bases separates the germline ends of V and J, which lose 5 bases and 3 bases respectively. CDR1 and CDR2 are drawn from the germline V gene (reference sequence): WNHNN, SYGVQD. The CDR3 has 13 amino acids, counting the end cysteine and phenylalanine. The CDR3 DNA has 39 bases and is translated from base 1. A MiSeq instrument was used for deep resolution sequencing, which targeted depths ranging from 1 in 1 million up to 1 in 200,000 T cells, with coverage averaging 10x for each clonotype. TCR beta libraries were generated with the immunoSEQ hsTCRB Kit. The study's processing was this. Data were analyzed with ImmunoSEQ Data Assistant and ImmunoSEQ Analyzer, with V, D and J genes assigned per IMGT definitions. Clonality, which ranges from 0 to 1, was calculated by subtracting the normalized Shannon entropy of productive rearrangement frequencies from one. Only overrepresented clonotypes making up at least 0.05% of each patient's repertoire were included in the public clonotype analysis. About 13 age-matched healthy donor repertoires from immuneACCESS were used as controls for clonality. TCRdb carries this immuneACCESS record with in-frame sequences only. Its versions omit some clonotypes, under half of them owing to an unresolved V gene in the studies checked, with the rest unexplained. Clone size and V and J calls were adopted from that table, with D and trimming inferred from the DNA. The sample has about 160,000 clones on record, roughly 88% of them singletons. 3% to 3.5% of the sample is taken by the ten largest.

The sequences come from PBMCs, collected at disease progression, from a patient treated with ibrutinib. This sequence was found in a human donor with chronic lymphocytic leukemia. The receptor chain draws on TRBV10-1 and TRBJ2-7, and the D gene may be TRBD1, 6 bases matching. The base sequence is TGCGCCAGCAGTTCCAGGGGCAACTACGAGCAGTACTTC. This yields the protein CASSSRGNYEQYF.